The source of this T cell receptor (beta chain) is a study of CD8+CD57+ T cells in acquired aplastic anemia. About the study: Quantities of DNA derived from sorted CD4+ and CD8+ cells averaged approximately 3.3 ug.

The study profiled TCR beta VDJ and CDR3 using genomic DNA as template. Each CDR3 protein gets one entry after TCRdb re-called the reads with MiXCR. The repertoire consists of hundreds of thousands of distinct CDR3 sequences, with just under 70% occurring once and the leading ten covering 3% to 4.5%. Germline-derived CDR1 and CDR2 are SQVTM and ANQGSEA. V shed 7 bases and J shed 1 base, with 14 bases lying between them. The CDR3 is 13 amino acids. This TCR was sampled from a human donor in good health, serving as a control. The material sequenced was sorted CD4+, CD8+, or CD8+CD57+ T cells (not recorded which) from PBMCs. V gene TRBV29-1 combines with J gene TRBJ2-7; maybe TRBD1 (5 bases). This chain's CDR3 is CSALDRTSYEQYF. Here the CDR3 DNA reads TGCAGCGCCTTAGACAGAACGTCCTACGAGCAGTACTTC.